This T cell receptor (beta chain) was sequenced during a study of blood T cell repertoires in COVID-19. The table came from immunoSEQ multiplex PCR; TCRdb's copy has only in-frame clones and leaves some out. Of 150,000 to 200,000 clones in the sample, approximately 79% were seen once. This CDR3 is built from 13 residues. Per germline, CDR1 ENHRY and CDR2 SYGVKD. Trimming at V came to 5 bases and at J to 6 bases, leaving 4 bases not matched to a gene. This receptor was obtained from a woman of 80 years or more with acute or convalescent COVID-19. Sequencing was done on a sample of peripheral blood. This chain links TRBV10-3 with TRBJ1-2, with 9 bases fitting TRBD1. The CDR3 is CAISWTGDNGYTF. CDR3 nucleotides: TGTGCCATCAGTTGGACAGGGGATAATGGCTACACCTTC.